The 11 T cell receptor beta chains presented below share a single source sample, sequenced in a study of cytotoxic CD8 clonotypes in ibrutinib-treated CLL. Generated by immunoSEQ multiplex PCR, the TCRdb table keeps only in-frame clones and is missing some. The sample holds tens of thousands of clones; approximately 50% are singletons and the top ten take approximately 24%. The sample was PBMCs, taken at disease progression, from a patient treated with ibrutinib. These receptor sequences come from a human donor with chronic lymphocytic leukemia.

The V call is TRBV5-1, the J call TRBJ1-3; unclear D gene. Germline loops: CDR1 SGHRS, CDR2 YFSETQ. With 0 bases removed from V and 0 bases from J, the gap between germline ends came to 7 bases. The CDR3 contains 15 residues. The CDR3 region has the DNA TGCGCCAGCAGCTTGGAATCTTCCTCTGGAAACACCATATATTTT. Protein product: CASSLESSSGNTIYF.

This clone was seen a few times. The V gene is TRBV2, the J gene TRBJ2-2; 8 positions match TRBD1. This CDR3 comprises 16 residues. Germline loops: CDR1 SNHLY, CDR2 FYNNEI. The ends lost 5 bases at V and 3 bases at J; junction bases unmatched: 8. The CDR3 loop reads CASSLRGRSDTGELFF. CDR3 bases: TGTGCCAGCAGTCTCAGGGGGCGTTCGGACACCGGGGAGCTGTTTTTT.

J is TRBJ2-2 and V is TRBV29-1, with D perhaps matching TRBD1 (5 bases). The CDR3 has 14 amino acids. From germline, CDR1 is SQVTM and CDR2 ANQGSEA. Trimming removed 6 bases from V and 7 bases from J, with 18 bases in between. This CDR3 reads CSVGKTTVIGELFF. The CDR3 DNA is TGCAGCGTGGGGAAGACGACAGTAATCGGGGAGCTGTTTTTT.

The chain is built from TRBV9 and TRBJ2-3, with 8 bases identical to TRBD2. Unmatched junction bases numbered 6, after V lost 3 bases and J lost 0 bases. Germline loops: CDR1 SGDLS, CDR2 YYNGEE. The CDR3 spans 16 residues. CDR3 protein: CASSASASGSTDTQYF. The DNA for the CDR3 is TGTGCCAGCAGCGCCTCGGCTAGCGGGAGCACAGATACGCAGTATTTT.

This clone was detected a few times. V and J are TRBV27 and TRBJ2-1, with TRBD2 identical over 10 bases. Germline V gene sequence: CDR1 MNHEY, CDR2 SMNVEV (reference sequence). This CDR3 spans 17 amino acids. Unmatched junction bases numbered 17, after V lost 7 bases and J lost 8 bases. The CDR3 loop is CASTFTPGAGGQDEQFF. In DNA form, the CDR3 reads TGTGCCAGCACCTTCACCCCAGGAGCGGGAGGGCAGGATGAGCAGTTCTTC.

This clone appeared a few times. The rearrangement links TRBV5-1 to TRBJ2-1; 8 bases agree with TRBD2. CDR1 SGHRS and CDR2 YFSETQ come from the germline V gene. The CDR3 extends over 16 amino acids. The J segment lost 6 bases and the V segment lost 0 bases, leaving 8 bases of the junction unmatched. The CDR3 reads CASSLAGTSHSNEQFF. Written as DNA, the CDR3 is TGCGCCAGCAGCTTGGCCGGGACTAGTCATTCCAATGAGCAGTTCTTC.

J is TRBJ1-5 and V is TRBV28; D is undetermined. Germline CDR1 is MDHEN and CDR2 is SYDVKM. Deletions cut 2 bases from V and 5 bases from J, with 4 bases between. The CDR3 loop spans 12 amino acids. CDR3 protein: CASSLVDQPQHF. Here the CDR3 DNA reads TGTGCCAGCAGTTTAGTCGATCAGCCCCAGCATTTT.

The CDR3 region has the DNA TGTGCCAGCAGTAACGGGGCAGGCGAGCAGTACTTC. It yields the protein CASSNGAGEQYF. The V call is TRBV4-2, the J call TRBJ2-7; either TRBD1 or TRBD2 may supply D (5 bases each). Germline V lookup: CDR1 LGHNA, CDR2 YNFKEQ. The V end lost 6 bases, the J end lost 6 bases, and 12 bases lay between the germline ends. The CDR3 runs 12 residues.

This clone has only a few counts. The junction and the germline gene differ at one end; a read error may be behind it. The chain recombines TRBV4-1 with TRBJ1-2; D is undetermined. In germline, CDR1 is MGHRA, CDR2 YSYEKL. This CDR3 is 11 amino acids long. CDR3 amino acids: CASSQDTKVPF. The CDR3 DNA sequence: TGCGCCAGCAGCCAAGATACGAAGGTGCCTTTC.

The CDR3 region is CSVARSTEAFF. CDR3 sequence (DNA): TGCAGCGTTGCCCGTTCCACTGAAGCTTTCTTT. The V and J genes are TRBV29-1 and TRBJ1-1; D is unresolved. The CDR3 is made up of 11 amino acids. In germline, CDR1 is SQVTM, CDR2 ANQGSEA. Trimming took 4 bases from V and 4 from J, leaving 7 bases between them.

This clone was recorded a few times. The chain combines TRBV21-1 with TRBJ2-7; the listed D gene, TRBD1, was not tested against the DNA. TRBV21-1 is a pseudogene segment. The CDR3 runs 17 residues. CDR3 protein: CASSKGPRGTGYHEQYF. The CDR3 DNA reads as TGTGCCAGCAGCAAAGGTCCCCGTGGGACAGGGTATCACGAGCAGTACTTC.